The entry below gives a single T cell receptor (beta chain) sequence along with its context. Its matching antigen is unknown. CDR3 length equals 16 residues. The germline V gene has CDR1 MNHEY and CDR2 SVGAGI. V dropped 0 bases and J dropped 3 bases, with 14 bases sitting between them. The assay was immunoSEQ multiplex PCR, and TCRdb's table has in-frame clones only and misses some. The sample consists of some 73,000 clones, more than 65% of them appearing once. These data originate in a study of glioma-infiltrating T cells after dendritic cell vaccination. Notes on the study in general: Patients with more pretreatment TILs had longer time to progression and survival.

The TCR comes from a human donor with glioblastoma. The rearrangement uses TRBV6-5 and TRBJ1-1; no clear D. The sequencing used blood, collected before dendritic cell vaccination. The CDR3 is CASSYSSSGGDTEAFF. As DNA, the CDR3 is TGTGCCAGCAGTTACTCGAGCAGTGGCGGGGACACTGAAGCTTTCTTT.